Each of the 20 T cell receptor beta chains below was sequenced from the same sample in a study of T cell responses to AZD1222 COVID-19 vaccine (dated by TCRdb to the early 2020s). The time point label on this specimen signifies: baseline before first vaccination. Libraries were constructed by the immunoSEQ multiplex PCR assay. What TCRdb holds here is the immuneACCESS table cut down to in-frame rearrangements. Part of the clones is not present; checked against another copy, under half of the missing clones reflect an unresolved V gene, and the others are unexplained. This sample lists some 110,000 clones; around 89% were detected once. The ten top clones hold around 19% of the sample. This specimen was peripheral blood, taken on day 0 of AZD1222 vaccination. These receptors came from an adult in good health.

V gene TRBV6-6 combines with J gene TRBJ1-1, with a weak D call TRBD1 (5 bases). The CDR3 covers 15 residues. The ends were cut back, 7 bases at V and 1 base at J, with 16 bases in the middle. Germline values: CDR1 MNHNY, CDR2 SVGAGI (reference sequence). The chain's CDR3 is CASKIFGGRNTEAFF. DNA of the CDR3: TGTGCCAGCAAAATCTTCGGGGGACGGAACACTGAAGCTTTCTTT.

This clone was seen just once. The genes are TRBV3-1 (or the pseudogene TRBV3-2) and TRBJ1-6; no definite D call. The V gene's germline CDR1 is LGHDT and CDR2 YNNKEL (reference sequence). This CDR3 region has 14 residues. V dropped 1 base and J dropped 7 bases, with 8 bases sitting between them. The CDR3 is CASSQVARNSPLHF. In DNA, the CDR3 is TGTGCCAGCAGCCAAGTAGCTCGGAATTCACCCCTCCACTTT.

The V and J genes are TRBV7-9 and TRBJ2-2; D gene ambiguous. Trimming shortened V by 5 bases and J by 0 bases, and 7 bases separated the two germline ends. The length of the CDR3 is 14 residues. CDR1 is SEHNR and CDR2 is FQNEAQ in the germline V gene (reference sequence). CDR3 in DNA: TGTGCCAGCAGCCGAACAACGAACACCGGGGAGCTGTTTTTT. Encoded protein: CASSRTTNTGELFF.

The chain employs TRBV10-2 and TRBJ2-1, with D unclear. Between the trimmed V and J ends, which lost 0 bases and 9 bases, there was a span of 21 bases. The V gene's germline CDR1 is WSHSY and CDR2 SAAADI. The CDR3 totals 17 residues. The CDR3 sequence is CASSESCGVSSSCEQFF. Here the CDR3 DNA reads TGCGCCAGCAGTGAGTCATGTGGCGTCAGTTCAAGTTGTGAGCAGTTCTTC.

This clone appeared many times. The DNA for the CDR3 is TGTGCCAGCAGCGTTCTCGGGACTCAAGCGGATACGCAGTATTTT. Translating gives CASSVLGTQADTQYF. The genes are TRBV9 and TRBJ2-3; the D gene is possibly TRBD2 (6 bases). The CDR3 runs to 15 residues. Germline V gene data show CDR1 as SGDLS and CDR2 as YYNGEE. The V and J ends lost 2 bases and 6 bases respectively, with 16 bases between them. The full variable domain, completed using reference TRBV9 and TRBJ2-3, is DSGVTQTPKHLITATGQRVTLRCSPRSGDLSVYWYQQSLDQGLQFLIQYYNGEERAKGNILERFSAQQFPDLHSELNLSSLELGDSALYFCASSVLGTQADTQYFGPGTRLTVL.

The V call is TRBV11-1, the J call TRBJ2-5; D may be TRBD2 (6 bases). Trimming cost V 4 bases and J 2 bases, with 11 bases left between them. Germline lookup yields CDR1 SGHAT and CDR2 FQDESV (reference sequence). CDR3 length: 14 amino acids. CDR3 region: CASSSGLGQETQYF. In DNA form, the CDR3 reads TGTGCCAGCAGCTCGGGACTGGGGCAAGAGACCCAGTACTTC.

The chain links TRBV29-1 to TRBJ1-1, with D perhaps matching TRBD1 (5 bases). This CDR3 is built from 13 residues. CDR1 SQVTM and CDR2 ANQGSEA come from the germline V gene. V was trimmed by 3 bases and J by 2 bases, leaving 10 bases between them. CDR3 nucleotide sequence: TGCAGCGTTGACAGGGTGGGAAACACTGAAGCTTTCTTT. The encoded protein is CSVDRVGNTEAFF.

This clone was detected a few times. V gene TRBV19 combines with J gene TRBJ1-5, with 10 nucleotides matching TRBD1. The CDR3 has 16 residues. The ends lost 6 bases at V and 4 bases at J; junction bases unmatched: 9. The germline gives CDR1 LNHDA, CDR2 SQIVND (reference sequence). The CDR3 region is CASRGPGQGINQPQHF. CDR3 nucleotide sequence: TGTGCCAGTAGGGGACCGGGACAGGGGATAAATCAGCCCCAGCATTTT.

V usage is TRBV30 and J usage is TRBJ1-6; 9 positions match TRBD1. The CDR3 has 15 amino acids. Germline values: CDR1 GTSNPN, CDR2 SVGIG (reference sequence). V trimming: 3 bases; J trimming: 9 bases; junction bases outside the gene matches: 9. CDR3 protein: CAWRPRQGETSPLHF. The CDR3 DNA reads as TGTGCCTGGAGGCCAAGACAGGGGGAAACTTCACCCCTCCACTTT.

This clone was seen a handful of times. This chain links TRBV9 with TRBJ1-1, with D possibly being TRBD1 (5 bases). The CDR3 has 14 amino acids. Between the trimmed V and J ends, which lost 4 bases and 3 bases, there was a span of 13 bases. Germline V lookup: CDR1 SGDLS, CDR2 YYNGEE. CDR3 residues: CASSLSGGYTEAFF. CDR3 sequence (DNA): TGTGCCAGCAGCCTGAGTGGGGGTTACACTGAAGCTTTCTTT.

The chain combines TRBV28 with TRBJ1-1; no firm D call. The CDR3 contains 14 residues. The germline V gene has CDR1 MDHEN and CDR2 SYDVKM. V dropped 5 bases and J dropped 1 base, with 11 bases sitting between them. As DNA, the CDR3 is TGTGCCAGCAGTCCCCCCTGGAAGAACACTGAAGCTTTCTTT. Its translation is CASSPPWKNTEAFF.

The chain combines TRBV6-4 with TRBJ1-2; 9 nucleotides match TRBD1. The V segment lost 5 bases and the J segment 1 base; nucleotides outside the gene matches: 8. The CDR3 is made up of 16 amino acids. From germline, CDR1 is MRHNA and CDR2 SNTAGT. This CDR3 reads CASSPTGGQLNYGYTF. The CDR3 DNA is TGTGCCAGCAGTCCGACAGGGGGACAACTTAACTATGGCTACACCTTC.

The genes are TRBV27 and TRBJ1-2, with TRBD1 identical over 9 bases. The CDR3 runs 13 residues. The trim removed 5 bases at V and 6 bases at J, leaving 4 bases unmatched. The germline gives CDR1 MNHEY, CDR2 SMNVEV (reference sequence). CDR3 bases: TGTGCCAGCAGTCGAGGACAGGGGCATGGCTACACCTTC. It specifies CASSRGQGHGYTF.

V gene TRBV6-1 combines with J gene TRBJ2-1; 8 bases fit TRBD2. This CDR3 is 15 amino acids long. The ends lost 3 bases at V and 2 bases at J; junction bases unmatched: 3. The germline CDR1 and CDR2 sequences are MNHNS and SASEGT. Written as DNA, the CDR3 is TGTGCCAGCAGTGAGATTAGCGGGACCTACAATGAGCAGTTCTTC. This sequence encodes CASSEISGTYNEQFF.

The rearrangement uses TRBV7-2 and TRBJ2-5, with a possible D match to TRBD2 (7 bases). Trimming removed 2 bases at V and 5 bases at J, with 18 bases between. The CDR3 extends over 16 amino acids. Germline CDR1 is SGHTA and CDR2 is FQGNSA. CDR3 DNA: TGTGCCAGCAGCTTAACCCGTGGGGGGGGCGTTGAGACCCAGTACTTC. It yields the protein CASSLTRGGGVETQYF.

V gene TRBV6-5 combines with J gene TRBJ1-1; TRBD1 matches 9 bases. Germline V gives CDR1 MNHEY, CDR2 SVGAGI. V shed 0 bases, J shed 3 bases, and the junction held 5 bases outside the gene matches. There are 16 residues in the CDR3. The CDR3 DNA reads as TGTGCCAGCAGTTACTCGCGGACAGGGGAGGACACTGAAGCTTTCTTT. Translation: CASSYSRTGEDTEAFF.

This clone was counted a single time. The chain couples TRBV10-3 to TRBJ2-3; maybe TRBD1 (6 bases). Germline assignment: CDR1 ENHRY and CDR2 SYGVKD. Trimming removed 4 bases at V and 5 bases at J, with 16 bases between. This CDR3 contains 15 residues. CDR3 sequence (DNA): TGTGCCATCAGTGGACGGGACACCAACGGAGATACGCAGTATTTT. Its translation is CAISGRDTNGDTQYF.

V gene TRBV2 combines with J gene TRBJ1-4, with D unresolved. The CDR3 runs 14 residues. Germline-derived CDR1 and CDR2 are SNHLY and FYNNEI. Trimming cost V 5 bases and J 0 bases, with 7 bases left between them. CDR3 amino acids: CASSPAPTNEKLFF. CDR3 sequence (DNA): TGTGCCAGCAGTCCAGCGCCAACTAATGAAAAACTGTTTTTT.

This chain joins TRBV5-4 and TRBJ2-3; 14 nucleotides line up with TRBD2. V trimming: 4 bases; J trimming: 0 bases; junction bases outside the gene matches: 7. The germline gives CDR1 SGHNT, CDR2 YYREEE (reference sequence). The CDR3 is 18 amino acids. The CDR3 loop is CASSKGLAGDTSTDTQYF. CDR3 in DNA: TGTGCCAGCAGCAAGGGACTAGCGGGGGATACGAGCACAGATACGCAGTATTTT.

This clone was found once. The chain joins TRBV27 to TRBJ1-5; D gene uncertain. The ends were cut back, 2 bases at V and 4 bases at J, with 12 bases in the middle. The CDR3 runs to 15 residues. The V gene's germline CDR1 is MNHEY and CDR2 SMNVEV (reference sequence). CDR3 sequence reads: CASSLGWQLNQPQHF. The CDR3 region has the DNA TGTGCCAGCAGTTTAGGTTGGCAGCTAAATCAGCCCCAGCATTTT.